There are a few counts of the clone carrying this T cell receptor beta chain. The antigen is undetermined. This sample was taken from a study of CD8 T cells in ankylosing spondylitis. Study results and caveats: Some motif variants had been reported before (in reactive arthritis synovial fluid and blood). Seemingly distinctive of ankylosing spondylitis blood was a TCR beta motif formed by eight highly homologous variants.

One entry per CDR3 protein, called by TCRdb with MiXCR from the 5' RACE reads. Here the sample spans about 480,000 distinct CDR3 sequences, more than 15% being singletons. The CDR3 is 14 amino acids. V trimming: 6 bases; J trimming: 2 bases; junction bases outside the gene matches: 5. Germline CDR1 is SQVTM and CDR2 is ANQGSEA. The rearrangement joins TRBV29-1 to TRBJ2-3; 10 bases agree with TRBD2. Sequencing was carried out using blood, either unsorted or a sorted T cell fraction (not recorded which). This clonotype was obtained from a male donor with ankylosing spondylitis. The CDR3 coding sequence is TGCAGCGTACGAGCGGGAGGGCTCACAGATACGCAGTATTTT. It translates to CSVRAGGLTDTQYF.